One sample yielded the 25 T cell receptor beta chains listed below, sequenced in a study of blood T cell repertoires in COVID-19. Measured with immunoSEQ multiplex PCR; TCRdb has only the in-frame clones, and not every one. The sample yields 250,000 or so clones, more than 65% seen once. Sequencing was done on a sample of PBMCs or T cells enriched from blood (not recorded which). The source is a man between 50 and 59 years old who had recovered from COVID-19.

V usage is TRBV27 and J usage is TRBJ2-7, with 9 bases identical to TRBD1. This CDR3 is built from 14 residues. CDR1 and CDR2 from the germline V gene are MNHEY and SMNVEV (reference sequence). V shed 6 bases, J shed 0 bases, and the junction held 3 bases outside the gene matches. For the CDR3, the DNA is TGTGCCAGCAGGCCGACAGGGGGCTCCTACGAGCAGTACTTC. This codes for CASRPTGGSYEQYF.

The CDR3 protein is CASSLANARAFF. CDR3 DNA sequence: TGTGCCAGCAGCTTAGCTAACGCTAGGGCTTTCTTT. The V and J genes are TRBV7-9 and TRBJ1-1; no firm D call. The germline V gene has CDR1 SEHNR and CDR2 FQNEAQ (reference sequence). V was cut by 0 bases and J by 11 bases, with 10 bases left in between. The CDR3 is 12 residues long. The entire variable domain, with the rest obtained from reference TRBV7-9 and TRBJ1-1, is as follows: DTGVSQNPRHKITKRGQNVTFRCDPISEHNRLYWYRQTLGQGPEFLTYFQNEAQLEKSRLLSDRFSAERPKGSFSTLEIQRTEQGDSAMYLCASSLANARAFFGQGTRLTVV.

The V call is TRBV3-1 (or the pseudogene TRBV3-2), the J call TRBJ1-1; possible D gene TRBD1, 6 bases. Germline assignment: CDR1 LGHDT and CDR2 YNNKEL (reference sequence). Trimming pared 5 bases from V and 11 bases from J, leaving 12 bases between. The CDR3 is 11 residues long. The CDR3 region is CASSATGGAFF. The CDR3 nucleotides read TGTGCCAGCAGCGCGACAGGTGGGGCTTTCTTT.

This chain connects TRBV11-1 to TRBJ1-2; 7 nucleotides align to TRBD1. J was trimmed by 4 bases and V by 4 bases; bases with no gene match: 9. This CDR3 contains 15 residues. In germline, CDR1 is SGHAT, CDR2 FQDESV (reference sequence). CDR3 amino acids: CASSSSDRPSYGYTF. CDR3 coding DNA: TGTGCCAGCAGCTCCTCGGACAGGCCTTCCTATGGCTACACCTTC.

The chain recombines TRBV19 with TRBJ2-4; maybe TRBD1 (5 bases). The germline V and J ends were trimmed by 8 bases and 13 bases, with 6 bases remaining between them. This CDR3 comprises 8 residues. Germline assignment: CDR1 LNHDA and CDR2 SQIVND (reference sequence). The CDR3 DNA reads TGTGCCAGTGGGGCCCAGTACTTC. It codes for CASGAQYF.

The chain couples TRBV5-4 to TRBJ1-1, with TRBD1 as a possible D gene (5 bases). The CDR3 is 15 amino acids. V was cut by 0 bases and J by 3 bases, with 12 bases left in between. From germline, CDR1 is SGHNT and CDR2 YYREEE (reference sequence). The CDR3 region has the DNA TGTGCCAGCAGCTTGGCCGGCAGGGTTGACACTGAAGCTTTCTTT. Encoded protein: CASSLAGRVDTEAFF.

This clone occurred once. The chain links TRBV6-5 to TRBJ1-6; D may be TRBD1 (5 bases). The germline CDR1 and CDR2 sequences are MNHEY and SVGAGI. Trimming stripped 4 bases from V and 7 bases from J, with 14 bases between. The CDR3 runs to 15 residues. The CDR3 nucleotides read TGTGCCAGCAGTTTAGGACACTCCAACAATTCACCCCTCCACTTT. Encoded protein: CASSLGHSNNSPLHF.

V and J are TRBV18 and TRBJ1-2; D possibly corresponds to TRBD1 (6 bases). Trimming shortened V by 3 bases and J by 4 bases, and 12 bases separated the two germline ends. Germline V gene data show CDR1 as KGHSH and CDR2 as LQKENI. The CDR3 extends over 14 amino acids. The CDR3 region has the DNA TGTGCCAGCTCACCCACAGGGCAGCCCTATGGCTACACCTTC. It codes for CASSPTGQPYGYTF. The entire variable domain, with the rest obtained from reference TRBV18 and TRBJ1-2, is as follows: NAGVMQNPRHLVRRRGQEARLRCSPMKGHSHVYWYRQLPEEGLKFMVYLQKENIIDESGMPKERFSAEFPKEGPSILRIQQVVRGDSAAYFCASSPTGQPYGYTFGSGTRLTVV.

The rearrangement links TRBV7-4 to TRBJ2-7; 11 bases match TRBD2. Germline trimming cut 2 bases from V and 5 bases from J; bases unmatched to any gene: 5. Germline V gene sequence: CDR1 SGHVT, CDR2 SQSDAQ. This CDR3 spans 15 amino acids. CDR3 sequence: CASSLRLAGNHEQYF. Here the CDR3 DNA reads TGTGCCAGCAGCTTAAGACTAGCGGGAAACCACGAGCAGTACTTC.

The chain links TRBV6-2 or TRBV6-3 to TRBJ2-5, with 12 bases aligning to TRBD2. The CDR3 is made up of 17 amino acids. With V trimmed by 0 bases and J by 5 bases, 7 bases remained unmatched. Looked up from germline, CDR1 is MNHEY and CDR2 is SVGEGT. CDR3 nucleotide sequence: TGTGCCAGCAGTTACTCGCTAGCGGGAGGGCCCCTTGAGACCCAGTACTTC. It yields the protein CASSYSLAGGPLETQYF.

As regards this clone: One end of the junction varies from germline; a read error may be responsible. The genes are TRBV7-7 and TRBJ2-5; tentative D call: TRBD1 (6 bases). The CDR3 length is 13 residues. CDR1 SSHAT and CDR2 FNYEAQ come from the germline V gene (reference sequence). In nucleotides, the CDR3 is TGTGCTAGCAGCCGAGGACAGCAAGAGACCCAGTACTTC. Residues: CASSRGQQETQYF.

CDR3: CASSFYDRGFQPQHF. CDR3 nucleotides: TGTGCCAGCAGCTTTTACGACAGGGGATTCCAGCCCCAGCATTTT. The genes are TRBV5-6 and TRBJ1-5; 8 positions agree with TRBD1. This CDR3 has 15 amino acids. J lost 7 bases, V lost 2 bases, and 8 bases had no gene match. In germline, CDR1 is SGHDT, CDR2 YYEEEE.

The CDR3 DNA reads as TGCGCCAGCGGGGAGTCCGGGACCGGGGAGCTGTTTTTT. Encoded protein: CASGESGTGELFF. The chain recombines TRBV10-1 with TRBJ2-2, with TRBD2 as a possible D gene (5 bases). The CDR3 runs to 13 residues. The germline gives CDR1 WNHNN, CDR2 SYGVQD (reference sequence). V lost 8 bases to trimming and J lost 5 bases, with 12 bases between them.

Remarks on this clone: The same CDR3 arises from other DNA sequences in this sample as well. This chain links TRBV29-1 with TRBJ2-2, with D possibly TRBD1 on 6 matching bases. This CDR3 has 12 amino acids. Trimming cost V 6 bases and J 3 bases, with 8 bases left between them. CDR1 is SQVTM and CDR2 is ANQGSEA in the germline V gene. CDR3 bases: TGCAGCGTGAACAGGGACACCGGGGAGCTGTTTTTT. The encoded protein is CSVNRDTGELFF.

The rearrangement uses TRBV5-1 and TRBJ1-4, with 7 nucleotides matching TRBD1. CDR1 and CDR2 (germline): SGHRS, YFSETQ. CDR3 length: 15 residues. The ends lost 2 bases at V and 1 base at J; junction bases unmatched: 2. For the CDR3, the DNA is TGCGCCAGCAGCTTCAGACAGGGAACTAATGAAAAACTGTTTTTT. Protein product: CASSFRQGTNEKLFF.

This chain links TRBV9 with TRBJ1-4; D may be TRBD1 (5 bases). This CDR3 has 13 amino acids. Germline CDR1 SGDLS, CDR2 YYNGEE. Trimming took off 4 bases at V and 13 bases at J, with 17 bases between the two ends. The CDR3 DNA sequence: TGTGCCAGCAGCCCAGGAGTGGGGGAGGGACTGTTTTTT. Amino acids: CASSPGVGEGLFF.

The rearrangement joins TRBV6-5 to TRBJ2-1; 10 nucleotides match TRBD2. V lost 4 bases and J lost 5; bases outside the gene matches: 5. The CDR3 spans 15 residues. Germline lookup yields CDR1 MNHEY and CDR2 SVGAGI. CDR3 residues: CASSSSSGRHNEQFF. The CDR3 DNA reads TGTGCCAGCAGTTCGTCTAGCGGGAGACACAATGAGCAGTTCTTC.

V and J are TRBV10-2 and TRBJ2-5; D possibly corresponds to TRBD1 (5 bases). Per the germline V gene, CDR1 is WSHSY and CDR2 is SAAADI. Trimming pared 6 bases from V and 4 bases from J, leaving 21 bases between. The CDR3 spans 16 residues. This CDR3 reads CASSYPVGLPRETQYF. The CDR3 nucleotides read TGCGCCAGCAGCTACCCAGTGGGGCTACCAAGAGAGACCCAGTACTTC.

The rearrangement uses TRBV28 and TRBJ2-1, with TRBD1 matching 12 bases. The germline gives CDR1 MDHEN, CDR2 SYDVKM. Germline trimming cut 6 bases from V and 7 bases from J; bases unmatched to any gene: 10. The CDR3 consists of 16 residues. For the CDR3, the DNA is TGTGCCAGCAGCCCCCCACCGGGACAGGGGGCAAATGAGCAGTTCTTC. It translates to CASSPPPGQGANEQFF.

This chain connects TRBV28 to TRBJ1-2; TRBD1 is a possible D gene (5 bases). Per germline, CDR1 MDHEN and CDR2 SYDVKM. The CDR3 runs to 9 residues. The CDR3 region is CSSGNGYTF. CDR3 coding DNA: TGTTCGTCAGGGAATGGCTACACCTTC.

The genes are TRBV4-3 and TRBJ2-1, with D possibly TRBD2 on 6 matching bases. In germline, CDR1 is LGHNA, CDR2 YSLEER. CDR3 length: 13 amino acids. The V end was cut by 0 bases, the J end by 10 bases, with 10 bases between. CDR3 nucleotide sequence: TGCGCCAGCAGCCAAGATTTGGGAGGAGAGCAGTTCTTC. It specifies CASSQDLGGEQFF.

The CDR3 protein is CASRRGQGSEKLFF. The CDR3 bases are TGTGCCAGCAGACGGGGACAGGGGAGTGAAAAACTGTTTTTT. The chain uses TRBV28 and TRBJ1-4, with TRBD1 matching 10 bases. Per the germline V gene, CDR1 is MDHEN and CDR2 is SYDVKM. CDR3 size: 14 residues. Unmatched junction bases numbered 5, after V lost 6 bases and J lost 7 bases.

The chain is built from TRBV3-1 (or the pseudogene TRBV3-2) and TRBJ1-6, with 7 positions matching TRBD1. The V and J ends lost 6 bases and 7 bases, in that order; junction bases with no gene match: 9. This CDR3 region has 15 residues. Germline V CDR1 and CDR2: LGHDT, YNNKEL (reference sequence). The CDR3: CASRLQGIYNSPLHF. Written as DNA, the CDR3 is TGTGCCAGCAGACTACAGGGGATTTACAATTCACCCCTCCACTTT.

The chain employs TRBV19 and TRBJ1-1; D uncertain. The CDR3 has 11 residues. With 7 bases removed from V and 2 bases from J, the gap between germline ends came to 5 bases. Germline V CDR1 and CDR2: LNHDA, SQIVND (reference sequence). CDR3 nucleotides: TGTGCCAGTAACTTTAACACTGAAGCTTTCTTT. Translated, it gives CASNFNTEAFF.

The chain carries TRBV27 and TRBJ1-2, with TRBD1 identical over 9 bases. The CDR3 is made up of 16 amino acids. V lost 5 bases, J lost 6 bases, and 13 bases stayed unmatched. Germline V gives CDR1 MNHEY, CDR2 SMNVEV (reference sequence). The CDR3 DNA follows: TGTGCCAGCAGTCTCGTTGGGACAGGGCCCGTACATGGCTACACCTTC. Its translation: CASSLVGTGPVHGYTF.